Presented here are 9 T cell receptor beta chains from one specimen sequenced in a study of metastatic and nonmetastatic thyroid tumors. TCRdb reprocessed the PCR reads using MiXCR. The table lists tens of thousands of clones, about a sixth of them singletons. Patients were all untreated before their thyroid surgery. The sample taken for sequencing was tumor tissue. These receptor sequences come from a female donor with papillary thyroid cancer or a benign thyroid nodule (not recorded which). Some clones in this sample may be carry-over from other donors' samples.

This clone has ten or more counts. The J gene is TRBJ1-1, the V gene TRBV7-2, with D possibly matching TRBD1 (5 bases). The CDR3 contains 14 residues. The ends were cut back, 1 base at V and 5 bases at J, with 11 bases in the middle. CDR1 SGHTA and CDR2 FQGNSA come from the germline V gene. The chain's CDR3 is CASSLGGGGTEAFF. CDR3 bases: TGTGCCAGCAGCTTAGGCGGTGGGGGGACTGAAGCTTTCTTT.

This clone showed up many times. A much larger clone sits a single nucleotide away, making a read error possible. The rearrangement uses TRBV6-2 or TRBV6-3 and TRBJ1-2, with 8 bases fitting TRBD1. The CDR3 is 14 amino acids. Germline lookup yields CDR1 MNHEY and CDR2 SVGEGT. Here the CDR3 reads CASSSRTGKDGYIF. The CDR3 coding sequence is TGTGCCAGCAGTTCCAGGACAGGGAAGGATGGCTACATCTTC.

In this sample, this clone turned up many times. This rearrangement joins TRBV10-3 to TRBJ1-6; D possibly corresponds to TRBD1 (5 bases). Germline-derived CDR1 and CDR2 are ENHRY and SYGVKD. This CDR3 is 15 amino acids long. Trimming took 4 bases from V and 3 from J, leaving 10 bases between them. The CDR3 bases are TGTGCCATCAGTGGGGGCTCAGTCTATAATTCACCCCTCCACTTT. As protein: CAISGGSVYNSPLHF.

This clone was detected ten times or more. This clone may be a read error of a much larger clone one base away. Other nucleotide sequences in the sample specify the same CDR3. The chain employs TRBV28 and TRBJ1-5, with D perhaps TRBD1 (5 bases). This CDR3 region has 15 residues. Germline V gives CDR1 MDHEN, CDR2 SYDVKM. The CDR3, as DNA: TGCGCCAGCAGTTTAACAGGAGGCCACAATCAGCCCCAGCATTTT. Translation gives CASSLTGGHNQPQHF.

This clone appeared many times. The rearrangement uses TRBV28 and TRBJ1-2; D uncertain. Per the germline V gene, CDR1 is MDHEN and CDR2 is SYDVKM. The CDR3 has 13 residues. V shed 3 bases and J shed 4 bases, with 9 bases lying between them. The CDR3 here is CASSFVTAYGYTF. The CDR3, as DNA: TGTGCCAGCAGTTTCGTTACAGCCTATGGCTACACCTTC.

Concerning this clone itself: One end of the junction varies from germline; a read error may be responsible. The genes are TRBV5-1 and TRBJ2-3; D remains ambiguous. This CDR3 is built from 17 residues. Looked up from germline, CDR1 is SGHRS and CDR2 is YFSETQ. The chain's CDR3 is CASSLRWSASSTDTQYF. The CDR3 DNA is TGCGCCAGCAGCTTGAGGTGGTCGGCCAGCAGCACAGATACTCAGTATTTT.

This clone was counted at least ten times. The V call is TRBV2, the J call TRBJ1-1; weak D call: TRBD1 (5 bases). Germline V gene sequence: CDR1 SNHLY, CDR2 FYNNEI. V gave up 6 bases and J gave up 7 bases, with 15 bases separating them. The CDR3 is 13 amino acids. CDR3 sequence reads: CASRLEWGVEAFF. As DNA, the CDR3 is TGTGCCAGCAGACTTGAATGGGGCGTTGAAGCTTTCTTT.

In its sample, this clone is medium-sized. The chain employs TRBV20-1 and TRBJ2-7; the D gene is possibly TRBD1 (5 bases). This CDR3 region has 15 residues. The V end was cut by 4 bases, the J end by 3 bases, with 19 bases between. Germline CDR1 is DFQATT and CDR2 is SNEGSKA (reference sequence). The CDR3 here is CSAILTGVPVYEQYF. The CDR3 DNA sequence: TGCAGTGCTATCCTTACAGGCGTCCCCGTCTACGAGCAGTACTTC.

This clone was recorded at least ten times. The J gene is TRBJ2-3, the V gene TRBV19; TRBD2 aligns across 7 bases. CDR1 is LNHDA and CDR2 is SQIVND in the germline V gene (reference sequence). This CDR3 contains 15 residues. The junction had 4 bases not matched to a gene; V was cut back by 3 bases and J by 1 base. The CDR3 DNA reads TGTGCCAGTAGTATCACGGGAGGAGGCACAGATACGCAGTATTTT. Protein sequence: CASSITGGGTDTQYF.